Described below is a single T cell receptor (beta chain) sequence and its context. There is no known antigen for this receptor. A read error is possible here, since a much larger clone lies one base away. The identical CDR3 is also encoded by other nucleotide sequences in the sample. Using the deep immunoSEQ assay, TCR CDR3 regions were amplified from genomic DNA by multiplex PCR. Extracted genomic DNA from each cell subset was distributed evenly across all wells of several immunoSEQ 96-well plates, and each plate was treated as a replicate. For sorted subsets, about 210 ng of genomic DNA, equivalent to 30,000 or so T cell genomes, went into each replicate PCR. Purified libraries were measured with a Qubit 3.0 fluorometer, size-checked on a Bioanalyzer 2100, and measured again with the KAPA Library Quantification kit. A separate single-read 150-cycle Illumina NextSeq 550 flow cell was used to sequence each immunoSEQ 96-well plate. The authors' pipeline ran thus. Because only junctional sequences without quality scores were contained in the immunoSEQ output, filtering matching that applied to full-length reads could not be performed. To assign V/J genes and CDR3, sequences were annotated against IMGT germline references using PyIR, a Python wrapper for IgBLAST v1.9. Reads were removed for weak V/J assignments (E-value above 1e-6), missing CDR3, stop codons, out-of-frame junctions, or ambiguous translated residues. A V3J clonotype was defined by an identical inferred V gene, J gene, and CDR3 amino acid sequence. Percentage overlap between repertoires was computed as shared unique clonotypes divided by the size of the smaller repertoire. Richness of each repertoire was evaluated using RTK rarefaction, the Chao1 estimator, and Recon v2.1 estimates of unobserved clonotypes. OLGA was used to compute generation probabilities for all TCRbeta clonotypes that the gDNA method yielded from four donors. TCRdb holds this immuneACCESS table with in-frame rearrangements only. Some clones are missing; in checked studies, unresolved V genes explain under half, and the rest has no known cause. Clonal size and the V and J genes are those of that table, whereas D and trimming came from the DNA. For this sample there are hundreds of thousands of clones; approximately 95% appear just once. The ten largest clones capture over 0.095% of the sample.

These data originate in a study of shared clonotypes between healthy human individuals (dated by TCRdb to 2020 to 2022). Regarding the complete study: Two women and three men aged 18 to 49 years were included in the cohort. Different laboratories and diverse techniques were used to prepare libraries and sequence TCR repertoires, to increase sequencing depth and limit assay-specific biases. For each donor, CD4 naive and CD4 memory were each run on three plates, CD8 naive on two plates, and CD8 memory on one plate. To estimate repertoire size and how much clonotype sharing occurs between individuals, the study deeply sequenced the blood TCR repertoires of five healthy adults. Each donor's leukapheresis produced roughly between roughly 0.9 and 9 billion PBMCs.

For the CD8 naive samples, CD45RO-negative cells were positively selected for CCR7, yielding a CD45RA+CCR7+ population from which TemRA cells were excluded. Donors were healthy HIV-negative adults with no recently reported acute infections or vaccinations. Every donor was a Caucasian adult living in Nashville, Tennessee, USA. After blood collection by leukapheresis, PBMCs were isolated using Ficoll-Histopaque density gradient centrifugation and then cryopreserved in the vapor phase of liquid nitrogen. Analytical flow cytometry was used to check the purity and quantity of every magnetically sorted T cell population. Each sorted fraction had its genomic DNA isolated and then quantified by UV absorbance on a Nanodrop 2000c. V was cut back by 0 bases and J by 5 bases, leaving a gap of 5 bases between them. The CDR3 sequence holds 13 residues, the cysteine and phenylalanine included. Only the CDR3 part of the read is kept: 39 bases, read in frame from the first base. CDR1 and CDR2, per the germline V gene, are SGDLS and YYNGEE.

Study-wide findings and limitations: The small number of donors limited the genetic and exposure-history diversity represented. Sampling was limited to blood, and TCR repertoires in tissue likely differ from TCR repertoires in blood. Pairwise subsampling indicated that sequencing depth was expected to affect the degree of clonotype sharing among donors. Across a few donors, 5% to 6% of naive CD4, approximately 3.6% of naive CD8, approximately 2.5% of memory CD4, and roughly 0.4% of memory CD8 clonotypes were shared. Estimated clonotype richness was generally larger for naive than for memory subsets. Even with the large sequencing depth, rarefaction of the sorted-subset datasets indicated that sequencing was incomplete. Compared with non-shared clonotypes, the clonotypes found in all four sorted-subset donors had higher generation probabilities.

The sequence was collected from a woman between 25 and 40 years old in good health. The rearrangement joined TRBV9 to TRBJ2-2; TRBD2 is perhaps the D gene, given 5 matching bases. The specimen sequenced was naive CD8+ T cells sorted from blood. The cell subset or site label, read with the paper, signifies: CD45RA+CCR7+. CDR3 loop: CASSVGGTGELFF. The nucleotides read TGTGCCAGCAGCGTAGGAGGGACCGGGGAGCTGTTTTTT.